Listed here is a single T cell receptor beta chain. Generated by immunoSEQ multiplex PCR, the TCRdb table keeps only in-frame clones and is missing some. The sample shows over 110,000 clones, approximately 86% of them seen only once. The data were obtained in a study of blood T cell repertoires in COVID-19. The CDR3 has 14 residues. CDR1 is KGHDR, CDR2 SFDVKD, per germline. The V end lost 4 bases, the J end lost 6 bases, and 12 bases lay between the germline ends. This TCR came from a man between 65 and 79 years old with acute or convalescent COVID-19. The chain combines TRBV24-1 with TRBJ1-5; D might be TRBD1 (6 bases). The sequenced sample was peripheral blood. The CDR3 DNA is TGTGCCACCAGTGACAGGGGATCTGCTCAGCCCCAGCATTTT. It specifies CATSDRGSAQPQHF.